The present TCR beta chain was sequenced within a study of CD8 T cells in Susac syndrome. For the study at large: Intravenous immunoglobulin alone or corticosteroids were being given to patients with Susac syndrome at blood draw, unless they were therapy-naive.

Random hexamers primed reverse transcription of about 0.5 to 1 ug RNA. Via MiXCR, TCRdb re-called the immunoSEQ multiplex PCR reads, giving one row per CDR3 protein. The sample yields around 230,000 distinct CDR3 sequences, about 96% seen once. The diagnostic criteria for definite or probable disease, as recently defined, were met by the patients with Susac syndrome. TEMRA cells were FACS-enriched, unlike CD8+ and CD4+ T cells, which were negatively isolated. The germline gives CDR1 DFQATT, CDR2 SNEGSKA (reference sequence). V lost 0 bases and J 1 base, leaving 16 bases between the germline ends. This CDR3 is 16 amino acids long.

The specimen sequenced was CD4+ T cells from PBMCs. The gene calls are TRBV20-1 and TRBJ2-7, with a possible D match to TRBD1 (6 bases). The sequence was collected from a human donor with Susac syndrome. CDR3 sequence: CSARDPTGKVSYEQYF. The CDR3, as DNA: TGCAGTGCTAGAGACCCCACAGGGAAGGTTTCCTACGAGCAGTACTTC.